This T cell receptor beta chain was recovered during a study of blood T cells in healthy people across ages. Study-wide results and caveats: Observed TCR beta diversity per million T cells went down as age went up. This fall followed a roughly linear course with age. Fewer expanded clones and more diversity marked long-lived versus aged donors. Naive and antigen-experienced cells were not separated, limiting conclusive comparison.

As concerns this clonotype: The antigen is not known.

A second PCR of 7 to 11 cycles used a sample-barcoded 5' primer and a J-beta primer mix. Each CDR3 protein is one row after TCRdb ran MiXCR on the 5' RACE reads. The table includes 550,000 to 750,000 distinct CDR3 sequences, 20% to 25% detected once. With 1 base removed from V and 10 bases from J, the gap between germline ends came to 12 bases. The CDR3 is 13 amino acids. Germline assignment: CDR1 SGHRS and CDR2 YFSETQ. This clonotype was obtained from a man between 70 and 80 years old in good health. Material for sequencing was blood. The chain carries TRBV5-1 and TRBJ2-1, with D maybe TRBD2 (6 bases). The CDR3, as DNA: TGCGCCAGCAGCTTGAATCGGGAGCGAGAGCAGTTCTTC. As protein: CASSLNREREQFF.